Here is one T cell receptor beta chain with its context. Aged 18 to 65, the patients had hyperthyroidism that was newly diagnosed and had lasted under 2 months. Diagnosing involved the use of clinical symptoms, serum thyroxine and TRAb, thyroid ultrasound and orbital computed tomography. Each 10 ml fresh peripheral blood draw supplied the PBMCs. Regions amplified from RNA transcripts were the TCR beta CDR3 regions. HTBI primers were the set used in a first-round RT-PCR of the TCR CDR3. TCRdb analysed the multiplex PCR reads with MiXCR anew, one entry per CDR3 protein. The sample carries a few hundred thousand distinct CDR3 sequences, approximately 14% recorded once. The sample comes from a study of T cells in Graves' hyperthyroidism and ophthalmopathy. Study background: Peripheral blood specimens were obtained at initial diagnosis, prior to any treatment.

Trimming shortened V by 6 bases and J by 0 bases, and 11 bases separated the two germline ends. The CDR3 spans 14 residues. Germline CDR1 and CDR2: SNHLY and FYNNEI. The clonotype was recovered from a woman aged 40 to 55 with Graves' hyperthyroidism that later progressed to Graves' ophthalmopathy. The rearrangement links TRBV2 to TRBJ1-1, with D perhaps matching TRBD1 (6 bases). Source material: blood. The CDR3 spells CASRSGQVNTEAFF. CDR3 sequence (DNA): TGTGCCAGCAGATCGGGACAAGTGAACACTGAAGCTTTCTTT.